What follows are 19 T cell receptor beta chains derived from one specimen sequenced in a study of cytomegalovirus exposure and HLA in healthy donors. Primers included in the PCR were 60 Vbeta and 13 Jbeta primers. The repertoire was sequenced with immunoSEQ multiplex PCR; TCRdb's copy has only in-frame clones and lacks some. Among roughly 160,000 clones, approximately 85% were seen once, and the ten largest hold about 2.5%. Sequencing input: PBMCs. These receptors came from a man aged 25-45 years in good health and CMV-seropositive.

The chain combines TRBV10-3 with TRBJ2-7, with 11 bases matching TRBD2. Trimming at V came to 4 bases and at J to 7 bases, leaving 9 bases not matched to a gene. The CDR3 is 15 residues long. Per germline, CDR1 ENHRY and CDR2 SYGVKD. CDR3 bases: TGTGCCATCAGTGGCCTAGCGGGAGGACTAGGGGAGCAGTACGTC. As protein: CAISGLAGGLGEQYV.

The chain is built from TRBV27 and TRBJ1-2; the match to TRBD1 covers 8 bases. The CDR3 totals 13 residues. CDR1 is MNHEY and CDR2 is SMNVEV in the germline V gene (reference sequence). Unmatched junction bases numbered 7, after V lost 6 bases and J lost 7 bases. CDR3 loop: CASSRDRQFGYTF. The CDR3 nucleotides read TGTGCCAGCAGCAGGGACAGGCAGTTTGGCTACACCTTC.

V gene TRBV2 combines with J gene TRBJ1-5, with D unclear. Germline CDR1 SNHLY, CDR2 FYNNEI. There are 13 residues in the CDR3. Trimming pared 7 bases from V and 3 bases from J, leaving 10 bases between. CDR3 residues: CASIRGPNQPQHF. DNA of the CDR3: TGTGCCAGCATCCGAGGGCCCAATCAGCCCCAGCATTTT.

The chain joins TRBV4-1 to TRBJ1-2, with 7 bases matching TRBD1. V was pared by 3 bases and J by 4 bases, with 14 bases of the junction left unmatched. The CDR3 has 17 amino acids. The germline gives CDR1 MGHRA, CDR2 YSYEKL. The CDR3 protein is CASSQPTTDRRFYGYTF. The DNA of the CDR3 is TGCGCCAGCAGCCAGCCGACTACGGACAGGAGGTTCTATGGCTACACCTTC.

The chain employs TRBV6-5 and TRBJ1-3; unclear D gene. V was trimmed by 7 bases and J by 0 bases, leaving 10 bases between them. This CDR3 spans 14 amino acids. The germline V gene has CDR1 MNHEY and CDR2 SVGAGI. The CDR3 nucleotides are TGTGCCAGCACCACGGGGAGCTCTGGAAACACCATATATTTT. It yields the protein CASTTGSSGNTIYF.

This chain connects TRBV7-3 to TRBJ2-3, with TRBD2 matching over 8 bases. This CDR3 comprises 16 residues. Losses at the gene ends were 2 bases for V and 4 bases for J; bases not matched to a gene: 8. Per germline, CDR1 SGHTA and CDR2 FQGTGA. This CDR3 reads CASSLVPAGEADTQYF. Written as DNA, the CDR3 is TGTGCCAGCAGCTTAGTCCCAGCGGGAGAGGCAGATACGCAGTATTTT.

The chain recombines TRBV5-1 with TRBJ2-3; 11 nucleotides match TRBD2. With 0 bases clipped from V and 5 bases from J, the junction kept 5 bases outside the gene matches. This CDR3 comprises 16 residues. The V gene's germline CDR1 is SGHRS and CDR2 YFSETQ. CDR3 sequence (DNA): TGCGCCAGCAGCTTGGGGACTAGCGGGTTTGGAGATACGCAGTATTTT. Its translation is CASSLGTSGFGDTQYF.

The V and J genes are TRBV23-1 and TRBJ2-7; 8 positions match TRBD2. TRBV23-1 qualifies as an ORF whose function is uncertain. This CDR3 is 15 amino acids long. Trimming took 0 bases from V and 3 from J; bases not matched to a gene: 4. Here the CDR3 DNA reads TGCGCCAGCAGTCAATCGTTCGGGGGGGTCTACGAGCAGTACGTC. Protein: CASSQSFGGVYEQYV.

This clone showed up just a few times. The chain is built from TRBV5-5 and TRBJ2-2; 8 nucleotides line up with TRBD2. V trimming: 4 bases; J trimming: 8 bases; junction bases outside the gene matches: 16. Germline CDR1 reads SGHKS; CDR2 reads YYEKEE (reference sequence). CDR3 length: 17 residues. CDR3 in DNA: TGTGCCAGCAGCCGTCCAGATAGCGGGACTAACTCGGGGGAGCTGTTTTTT. Amino acid sequence: CASSRPDSGTNSGELFF.

The table lists this clone with a few counts. The rearrangement links TRBV18 to TRBJ2-3; TRBD1 aligns across 12 bases. Trimming at V came to 3 bases and at J to 5 bases, leaving 6 bases not matched to a gene. The germline V gene encodes CDR1 KGHSH and CDR2 LQKENI. This CDR3 has 16 amino acids. The CDR3 reads CASSPTGTGGEDTQYF. In nucleotides, the CDR3 is TGTGCCAGCTCACCTACCGGGACAGGGGGCGAAGATACGCAGTATTTT. The full variable domain, completed using reference TRBV18 and TRBJ2-3, is NAGVMQNPRHLVRRRGQEARLRCSPMKGHSHVYWYRQLPEEGLKFMVYLQKENIIDESGMPKERFSAEFPKEGPSILRIQQVVRGDSAAYFCASSPTGTGGEDTQYFGPGTRLTVL.

The rearrangement joins TRBV9 to TRBJ2-3; possible D gene TRBD1, 6 bases. CDR3 length: 14 amino acids. The germline CDR1 and CDR2 sequences are SGDLS and YYNGEE. V was cut by 4 bases and J by 5 bases, with 14 bases left in between. CDR3 sequence reads: CASSPRTAGDTQYF. The CDR3 nucleotides are TGTGCCAGCAGCCCGCGGACAGCTGGAGATACGCAGTATTTT.

The chain couples TRBV7-9 to TRBJ1-1; weak D call: TRBD1 (5 bases). Germline CDR1 is SEHNR and CDR2 is FQNEAQ (reference sequence). This CDR3 is built from 14 residues. Trimming took 4 bases from V and 1 from J, leaving 10 bases between them. CDR3 sequence reads: CASSSGDGNTEAFF. The CDR3 nucleotides read TGTGCCAGCAGCTCGGGGGACGGGAACACTGAAGCTTTCTTT.

This sequence joins TRBV6-1 and TRBJ1-5; 8 bases line up with TRBD1. Germline CDR1 and CDR2: MNHNS and SASEGT. Trimming took 8 bases from V and 4 from J; bases not matched to a gene: 7. This CDR3 has 14 amino acids. CDR3: CASGGQAENQPQHF. In DNA, the CDR3 is TGTGCCAGCGGGGGACAGGCAGAGAATCAGCCCCAGCATTTT.

CDR3 protein: CASRGTGRVTQYF. The CDR3 DNA reads TGTGCCAGTAGGGGGACAGGAAGGGTGACCCAGTACTTC. This chain uses TRBV19 with TRBJ2-5, with 8 positions matching TRBD1. The germline gives CDR1 LNHDA, CDR2 SQIVND (reference sequence). This CDR3 contains 13 residues. Trimming took 6 bases from V and 7 from J; bases not matched to a gene: 7.

This chain joins TRBV4-3 and TRBJ2-2; 8 bases map to TRBD2. This CDR3 has 17 amino acids. Trimming took 3 bases from V and 7 from J; bases not matched to a gene: 13. Germline V gene lookup returns CDR1 LGHNA and CDR2 YSLEER. In nucleotides, the CDR3 is TGCGCCAGCAGCCAGGGACTAGAGCTACTCTGGAACGGGGAGCTGTTTTTT. Protein product: CASSQGLELLWNGELFF.

The genes are TRBV29-1 and TRBJ2-3; the D gene is possibly TRBD2 (6 bases). The CDR3 loop spans 13 amino acids. Germline-derived CDR1 and CDR2 are SQVTM and ANQGSEA. Trimming took 4 bases from V and 4 from J, leaving 12 bases between them. In DNA, the CDR3 is TGCAGCGTTGCGGACGGGGGAGCAGATACGCAGTATTTT. This sequence encodes CSVADGGADTQYF.

This chain uses TRBV10-2 with TRBJ2-5; D is possibly TRBD2 (5 bases). V was shortened by 8 bases and J by 14 bases, with 15 bases between the two germline ends. This CDR3 is built from 10 residues. Germline V gene lookup returns CDR1 WSHSY and CDR2 SAAADI. CDR3 amino acids: CASPNKPSYF. The CDR3 coding sequence is TGCGCCAGCCCTAATAAGCCTAGCTACTTC.

Points on this clone: An end of the junction does not agree with germline; a read error may underlie this. The J gene is TRBJ1-4, the V gene TRBV5-4; D perhaps matches TRBD1 (6 bases). Looked up from germline, CDR1 is SGHNT and CDR2 is YYREEE (reference sequence). The CDR3 has 15 amino acids. In nucleotides, the CDR3 is TGCGCCAGCAGCCAAGATGGACAGCCTAATGAAAAACTGTTTTTT. Its protein is CASSQDGQPNEKLFF. Looking up the rest from reference TRBV5-4 and TRBJ1-4 gives the full variable domain: ETGVTQSPTHLIKTRGQQVTLRCSSQSGHNTVSWYQQALGQGPQFIFQYYREEENGRGNFPPRFSGLQFPNYSSELNVNALELDDSALYLCASSQDGQPNEKLFFGSGTQLSVL.

The V gene is TRBV4-3, the J gene TRBJ2-2; 12 bases are a match to TRBD2. This CDR3 has 18 residues. The germline V gene encodes CDR1 LGHNA and CDR2 YSLEER. The ends lost 4 bases at V and 7 bases at J; junction bases unmatched: 13. CDR3 sequence (DNA): TGCGCCAGCAGCCCCAGCCCCGGACTAGCGGGACGTGGCGGGGAGCTGTTTTTT. It is translated as CASSPSPGLAGRGGELFF.